This T cell receptor (beta chain) emerged from a study of blood T cells in healthy people across ages. Findings and caveats of the study: Donor CMV infection status was unknown, possibly confounding age-related changes in expanded clonotypes. Higher diversity, along with more naive CD4+ cells, distinguished long-lived donors from aged donors. Among T cells, TCR beta diversity per million cells dropped roughly linearly as age rose.

On this clonotype: Antigen: not known.

The V and J ends lost 6 bases and 5 bases, in that order; junction bases with no gene match: 13. The CDR3 consists of 15 residues. Per germline, CDR1 SQVTM and CDR2 ANQGSEA. Using a J-beta primer mix together with a sample-barcoded 5' primer, a second PCR was run for about 6 to 11 cycles. TCRdb recomputed calls from the 5' RACE reads with MiXCR, one row per CDR3 protein. The data hold 1,300,000 or so distinct CDR3 sequences, with 59% observed a single time. Sequencing was done on a sample of blood. The gene calls are TRBV29-1 and TRBJ2-1; 7 nucleotides line up with TRBD2. The TCR was taken from a young man in good health. CDR3 sequence: CSVSRAGDEDNEQFF. Written as DNA, the CDR3 is TGCAGCGTCTCAAGGGCGGGAGATGAGGACAATGAGCAGTTCTTC.